This T cell receptor (beta chain) derives from a study of molecular identifiers for immune sequencing clone quantification. This CDR3 region has 14 residues. Germline-derived CDR1 and CDR2 are SEHNR and FQNEAQ (reference sequence). V lost 2 bases to trimming and J lost 1 base, with 8 bases between them. Preparation methods for the bulk TCR libraries were those previously described, with listed TCR primers. TCRdb reanalysed the PCR reads using MiXCR and keeps one entry per CDR3 protein. The top ten clones hold roughly 1.5% of a sample with approximately 9,000 distinct CDR3 sequences, roughly 14% of them seen once. Naive CD8 T cells, phenotype CD8+CD4-CCR7+CD45RA+, were sorted. This clonotype is medium-sized within its sample. Its antigen is still unknown. Findings of the study overall: For effector cells, clones above 20 RNA copies held over 99% of molecules; for naive cells, under 1%.

The clonotype was recovered from a human donor in good health. Some libraries in this study had Jurkat cell RNA spiked in. Sequenced: naive CD8+ T cells from blood, with Jurkat cell RNA spiked in. Described subset: FACS-sorted CD8+CD4-CCR7+CD45RA+ naive T cells. V gene TRBV7-9 combines with J gene TRBJ1-1, with a weak D call TRBD1 (5 bases). As DNA, the CDR3 is TGTGCCAGCAGCTTACCAGGGAAGAACACTGAAGCTTTCTTT. Protein: CASSLPGKNTEAFF.